Listed below are T cell receptor beta chains from one sample, sequenced in a study of blood T cell repertoires in COVID-19. Method: immunoSEQ multiplex PCR; TCRdb's copy keeps in-frame clones and lacks some. The sample has some 180,000 clones, around 86% seen once. The specimen was PBMCs or T cells enriched from blood (not recorded which). The receptors come from a woman aged 40 to 50 in a cohort exposed to, infected with or recovered from COVID-19 (not recorded which). Both conserved end residues are part of each CDR3. D genes are given only for firm matches. Only part of the rows carry a size: once, few, many, or a class if the clone is expanded.

>TRBD1|few|TRBJ2-7|TRBV2
CASSEASDRVHEQYF
TGTGCCAGCAGTGAAGCGTCGGACAGGGTCCACGAGCAGTACTTC
>.|.|TRBJ2-1|TRBV19
CACRAPHEQFF
TGTGCCTGCAGGGCTCCCCATGAGCAGTTCTTC
>TRBD1|.|TRBJ2-2|TRBV6-5
CASSYSGQGPGELFF
TGTGCCAGCAGTTACTCGGGACAGGGACCCGGGGAGCTGTTTTTT
>.|.|TRBJ1-2|TRBV3-1/TRBV3-2
CASSQLTLLDQRNYGYTF
TGTGCCAGCAGCCAATTAACTCTTCTAGATCAACGGAACTATGGCTACACCTTC
>.|.|TRBJ1-5|TRBV19
CASSPDLGRTVGNQPQHF
TGTGCCAGTAGTCCCGATCTCGGTCGCACAGTGGGCAATCAGCCCCAGCATTTT
>.|.|TRBJ2-1|TRBV25-1
CASSGLGLDRYSYNEQFF
TGTGCCAGCAGTGGATTAGGACTAGACAGGTACTCCTACAATGAGCAGTTCTTC
>TRBD1|.|TRBJ1-1|TRBV19
CASTPGQGEGEAFF
TGTGCCAGTACTCCCGGACAGGGCGAAGGTGAAGCTTTCTTT
>.|.|TRBJ1-5|TRBV18
CASSQGNQPQHF
TGTGCCAGCTCACAGGGGAATCAGCCCCAGCATTTT
>.|.|TRBJ2-5|TRBV4-1
CASSQDSAVQETQYF
TGCGCCAGCAGCCAAGATTCGGCGGTCCAAGAGACCCAGTACTTC
>.|once|TRBJ1-1|TRBV3-1/TRBV3-2
CASSLLLNTEAFF
TGTGCCAGCAGCCTCCTATTGAACACTGAAGCTTTCTTT
>.|.|TRBJ1-1|TRBV7-6
CASSPVDGRGTEAFF
TGTGCCAGCAGCCCTGTAGACGGGAGGGGCACTGAAGCTTTCTTT
>TRBD2|.|TRBJ2-2|TRBV24-1
CATIKEASGRACELFF
TGTGCCACTATAAAAGAGGCTAGCGGGAGGGCATGCGAGCTGTTTTTT
>.|.|TRBJ1-1|TRBV27
CASSKMARGNTEAFF
TGTGCCAGCAGTAAGATGGCCAGGGGGAACACTGAAGCTTTCTTT
>.|.|TRBJ2-1|TRBV12-3/TRBV12-4
CASSDDRYNEQFF
TGTGCCAGCAGTGACGACAGATACAATGAGCAGTTCTTC
>TRBD1|few|TRBJ1-1|TRBV10-2
CATRTTGGNTEAFF
TGCGCCACCAGAACGACAGGGGGGAACACTGAAGCTTTCTTT
>TRBD1|.|TRBJ1-1|TRBV7-9
CASSTGIAEAFF
TGTGCCAGCTCGACAGGGATCGCTGAAGCTTTCTTT
>.|.|TRBJ2-3|TRBV4-1
CASSQGQEGKQYF
TGCGCCAGCAGCCAAGGGCAGGAGGGGAAGCAGTATTTT
>TRBD2|once|TRBJ2-1|TRBV6-4
CASSVELAVYNEQFF
TGTGCCAGCAGTGTCGAACTAGCGGTCTACAATGAGCAGTTCTTC
>TRBD2|once|TRBJ2-1|TRBV2
CASSEPSGRVDEQFF
TGTGCCAGCAGTGAACCGAGCGGGAGGGTCGATGAGCAGTTCTTC
>.|.|TRBJ1-1|TRBV10-3
CAISGGFSGYTEAFF
TGTGCCATCAGTGGTGGTTTTTCGGGATACACTGAAGCTTTCTTT
>.|few|TRBJ2-7|TRBV7-9
CASSGFRVVFDEQYF
TGTGCCAGCAGCGGGTTCAGGGTGGTGTTCGACGAGCAGTACTTC
>TRBD1|.|TRBJ1-1|TRBV7-2
CASSLDGQGHTEAFF
TGTGCCAGCAGCTTAGACGGACAGGGCCACACTGAAGCTTTCTTT
>.|.|TRBJ1-1|TRBV2
CASSDTGITEAFF
TGTGCCAGCAGCGACACAGGGATCACTGAAGCTTTCTTT
>.|once|TRBJ2-2|TRBV19
CASSSGLSTGELFF
TGTGCCAGTAGTTCGGGACTCTCAACCGGGGAGCTGTTTTTT
>TRBD2|once|TRBJ2-1|TRBV4-3
CASSSRWAGRAGYEQFF
TGCGCCAGCAGCTCCCGGTGGGCCGGGAGGGCCGGCTATGAGCAGTTCTTC
>.|few|TRBJ1-2|TRBV27
CASSFSGFYGYTF
TGTGCCAGCAGTTTCTCGGGATTCTATGGCTACACCTTC
>.|.|TRBJ1-1|TRBV5-1
CASSSRRQDTEAFF
TGCGCCAGCAGCTCCCGGAGGCAGGACACTGAAGCTTTCTTT
>.|.|TRBJ1-1|TRBV5-1
CASSFRINTEAFF
TGCGCCAGCAGCTTCAGAATAAACACTGAAGCTTTCTTT
>.|.|TRBJ1-4|TRBV6-2/TRBV6-3
CASSTHLATNEKLFF
TGTGCCAGCAGTACTCACCTGGCAACTAATGAAAAACTGTTTTTT
>TRBD2|.|TRBJ2-1|TRBV19
CASSNLAAYNEQFF
TGTGCCAGTAGTAATCTAGCGGCTTACAATGAGCAGTTCTTC
>.|.|TRBJ1-1|TRBV6-1
CASSEALRGLSEAFF
TGTGCCAGCAGTGAAGCGCTGCGGGGGCTGTCTGAAGCTTTCTTT
>TRBD2|.|TRBJ2-1|TRBV5-5
CASSNSGRANEQFF
TGTGCCAGCAGCAATAGCGGGAGGGCCAATGAGCAGTTCTTC
>TRBD1|few|TRBJ2-7|TRBV18
CASSQLGQADYEQYF
TGTGCCAGCTCACAATTGGGACAGGCTGACTACGAGCAGTACTTC
>TRBD2|.|TRBJ2-3|TRBV27
CASSSSTSVRLTDTQYF
TGTGCCAGCAGTTCATCGACTAGCGTACGTCTCACAGATACGCAGTATTTT
>.|.|TRBJ2-7|TRBV5-1
CASSLGSEEQYF
TGCGCCAGCAGCTTGGGTTCGGAGGAGCAGTACTTC
>TRBD2|.|TRBJ2-1|TRBV3-1/TRBV3-2
CASSRLAGSARDEQFF
TGTGCCAGCAGCCGGCTAGCGGGTTCGGCTCGCGATGAGCAGTTCTTC
>.|.|TRBJ1-1|TRBV5-8
CASSLDRVNTEAFF
TGTGCCAGCAGCTTGGATCGGGTGAACACTGAAGCTTTCTTT
>TRBD2|.|TRBJ2-3|TRBV28
CASSLTRGGRTDTQYF
TGTGCCAGCAGTTTAACGCGGGGGGGCCGCACAGATACGCAGTATTTT
>TRBD2|.|TRBJ2-3|TRBV13
CASSLAGAAITDTQYF
TGTGCCAGCAGTCTAGCGGGGGCCGCTATCACAGATACGCAGTATTTT
>TRBD2|.|TRBJ2-1|TRBV6-5
CASSYSSERGGLEQFF
TGTGCCAGCAGTTACTCGTCCGAGCGGGGGGGCCTCGAGCAGTTCTTC
>.|.|TRBJ2-5|TRBV12-5
CASGSIETQYF
TGTGCTAGTGGTTCAATAGAGACCCAGTACTTC
>.|.|TRBJ2-1|TRBV7-9
CASSSQSTPGNEQFF
TGTGCCAGCAGCTCCCAAAGTACCCCGGGCAATGAGCAGTTCTTC
>.|.|TRBJ1-1|TRBV2
CASTHAGGNRAFF
TGTGCCAGCACCCACGCCGGGGGGAATCGAGCTTTCTTT
>.|.|TRBJ2-3|TRBV3-1/TRBV3-2
CASSQVFNTDTQYF
TGTGCCAGCAGCCAAGTTTTCAACACAGATACGCAGTATTTT
>TRBD1|.|TRBJ1-2|TRBV5-5
CASSLGPPGQGSTGYTF
TGTGCCAGCAGCTTAGGCCCGCCGGGACAGGGGAGTACCGGCTACACCTTC
>.|.|TRBJ2-7|TRBV27
CASSVQDNYEQYF
TGTGCCAGCAGTGTGCAGGATAACTACGAGCAGTACTTC
>.|.|TRBJ1-5|TRBV19
CAGKTGNQPQHF
TGTGCCGGAAAGACAGGCAATCAGCCCCAGCATTTT
>TRBD1|.|TRBJ2-7|TRBV6-5
CASSYGGTGTYEQYF
TGTGCCAGCAGTTACGGGGGGACAGGGACCTACGAGCAGTACTTC
>TRBD1|.|TRBJ2-2|TRBV6-5
CASRGTGTNTGELFF
TGTGCCAGCAGGGGGACAGGGACGAACACCGGGGAGCTGTTTTTT
>.|.|TRBJ1-1|TRBV15
CATSREVSVRTEAFF
TGTGCCACCAGCAGAGAGGTCTCAGTACGAACTGAAGCTTTCTTT
>.|.|TRBJ2-1|TRBV20-1
CSASPFFEQFF
TGCAGTGCTAGCCCCTTCTTTGAGCAGTTCTTC
>TRBD1|.|TRBJ1-2|TRBV4-1
CATYGQGTLGRYGYTF
TGCGCCACTTATGGACAGGGAACCCTAGGACGCTATGGCTACACCTTC
>.|.|TRBJ2-3|TRBV19
CAPEGGAPRTDTQYF
TGTGCCCCCGAGGGCGGAGCACCACGCACAGATACGCAGTATTTT